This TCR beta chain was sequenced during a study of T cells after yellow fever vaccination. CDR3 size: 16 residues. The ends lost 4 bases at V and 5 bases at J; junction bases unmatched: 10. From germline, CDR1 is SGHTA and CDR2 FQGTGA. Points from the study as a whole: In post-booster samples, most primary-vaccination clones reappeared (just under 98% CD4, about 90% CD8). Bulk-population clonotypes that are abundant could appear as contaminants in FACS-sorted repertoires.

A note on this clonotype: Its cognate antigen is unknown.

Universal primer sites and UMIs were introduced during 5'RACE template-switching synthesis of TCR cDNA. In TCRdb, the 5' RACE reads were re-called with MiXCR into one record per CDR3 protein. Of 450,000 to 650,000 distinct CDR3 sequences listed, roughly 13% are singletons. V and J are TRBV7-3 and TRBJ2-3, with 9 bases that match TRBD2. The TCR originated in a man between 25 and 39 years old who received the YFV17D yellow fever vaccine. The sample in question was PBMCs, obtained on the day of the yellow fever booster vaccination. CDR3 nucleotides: TGTGCCAGCAGCTCACGTAGCGGGAGCCGGGAAGATACGCAGTATTTT. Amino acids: CASSSRSGSREDTQYF. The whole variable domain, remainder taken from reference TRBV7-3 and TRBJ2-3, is GAGVSQTPSNKVTEKGKYVELRCDPISGHTALYWYRQSLGQGPEFLIYFQGTGAADDSGLPNDRFFAVRPEGSVSTLKIQRTERGDSAVYLCASSSRSGSREDTQYFGPGTRLTVL.